This TCR beta chain was recorded in a study of shared clonotypes between healthy human individuals. The data were produced by immunoSEQ multiplex PCR, yet TCRdb's version contains in-frame clones alone and is incomplete. This table holds 110,000 or so clones, around 71% found once. Trimming took off 5 bases at V and 7 bases at J, with 8 bases between the two ends. Germline CDR1 and CDR2: SEHNR and FQNEAQ (reference sequence). There are 11 residues in the CDR3. Findings and limits, study-wide: Sampling covered blood only; tissue repertoires likely differ.

In regard to this clone: The antigen is undetermined.

Sequenced: memory CD8+ T cells sorted from blood. Sample subset: CD45RO+ cells pooled with CCR7-negative TemRA cells. The rearrangement joins TRBV7-9 to TRBJ2-5; D not resolved. The TCR sequence derives from a woman aged 30 to 39 in good health. This CDR3 reads CASSLYRTQYF. As DNA, the CDR3 is TGTGCCAGCAGCCTCTACAGGACCCAGTACTTC. Based on the CDR3 plus reference TRBV7-9 and TRBJ2-5, the full variable domain is DTGVSQNPRHKITKRGQNVTFRCDPISEHNRLYWYRQTLGQGPEFLTYFQNEAQLEKSRLLSDRFSAERPKGSFSTLEIQRTEQGDSAMYLCASSLYRTQYFGPGTRLLVL.